The 27 T cell receptor beta chains in this list originate from one sample, sequenced in a study of T cell responses to AZD1222 COVID-19 vaccine (dated by TCRdb to the early 2020s). What the time point label conveys for this sample: about 28 days (+/-7) after the second vaccine dose. The treatment or condition label on this specimen signifies: meningococcal conjugate vaccine given as trial control. The method behind the library was the immunoSEQ multiplex PCR assay. The immuneACCESS repertoire file appears here via TCRdb, limited to in-frame rearrangements. These files lack a portion of the clones; in checked studies, under half of the deficit traces to unresolved V genes, and the cause of the others is not known. For this sample there are about 76,000 clones; 60% to 85% appear just once. Of the sample, roughly a quarter falls within the top ten clones. Source: peripheral blood, taken 28 days after the second dose of the MenACWY control vaccine. The receptors derive from an adult who received the MenACWY meningococcal vaccine as a control.

V usage is TRBV5-1 and J usage is TRBJ2-3, with D perhaps matching TRBD2 (6 bases). This CDR3 has 14 residues. CDR1 is SGHRS, CDR2 YFSETQ, per germline. Deletions cut 5 bases from V and 4 bases from J, with 14 bases between. In DNA form, the CDR3 reads TGCGCCAGCAGGAAGACGGGGGACGCAGATACGCAGTATTTT. Translated, it gives CASRKTGDADTQYF. Variable domain in full (rest from reference TRBV5-1 and TRBJ2-3): KAGVTQTPRYLIKTRGQQVTLSCSPISGHRSVSWYQQTPGQGLQFLFEYFSETQRNKGNFPGRFSGRQFSNSRSEMNVSTLELGDSALYLCASRKTGDADTQYFGPGTRLTVL.

The chain has TRBV7-9 and TRBJ2-1; the D gene could be TRBD1 or TRBD2 (6 bases each). The CDR3 has 16 amino acids. Looked up from germline, CDR1 is SEHNR and CDR2 is FQNEAQ (reference sequence). V shed 6 bases and J shed 0 bases, with 15 bases lying between them. In DNA form, the CDR3 reads TGTGCCAGCAGACCCATGGGGGGCCGCTCCTACAATGAGCAGTTCTTC. This translates into CASRPMGGRSYNEQFF.

This clone was detected only a few times. The chain joins TRBV13 to TRBJ1-2; no clear D. This CDR3 is 14 amino acids long. The germline gives CDR1 PRHDT, CDR2 FYEKMQ (reference sequence). The ends were cut back, 5 bases at V and 1 base at J, with 11 bases in the middle. Here the CDR3 reads CASSRDRSNYGYTF. The CDR3 region has the DNA TGTGCCAGCAGCCGCGACCGGAGTAACTATGGCTACACCTTC.

The chain employs TRBV19 and TRBJ1-5; D is possibly TRBD1 (5 bases). Germline V CDR1 and CDR2: LNHDA, SQIVND (reference sequence). The CDR3 spans 13 residues. Trimming pared 3 bases from V and 8 bases from J, leaving 11 bases between. Here the CDR3 DNA reads TGTGCCAGTAGTATCGGGGGGGTTGAGCCCCAGCATTTT. Its translation is CASSIGGVEPQHF. Full variable domain (remainder filled in from reference TRBV19 and TRBJ1-5): DGGITQSPKYLFRKEGQNVTLSCEQNLNHDAMYWYRQDPGQGLRLIYYSQIVNDFQKGDIAEGYSVSREKKESFPLTVTSAQKNPTAFYLCASSIGGVEPQHFGDGTRLSIL.

This clone was seen repeatedly, ten times or more. The CDR3, as DNA: TGTGCCAGCAGCCAGAAGGAGAGAGGCTACACCTTC. Protein: CASSQKERGYTF. The gene calls are TRBV3-1 (or the pseudogene TRBV3-2) and TRBJ1-2; D remains ambiguous. CDR3 length: 12 amino acids. Trimming removed 3 bases from V and 8 bases from J, with 10 bases in between. Germline loops: CDR1 LGHDT, CDR2 YNNKEL (reference sequence).

This clone was seen just once. The gene calls are TRBV30 and TRBJ1-2, with D uncertain. V lost 1 base and J 13 bases, leaving 16 bases between the germline ends. This CDR3 has 12 residues. The V gene's germline CDR1 is GTSNPN and CDR2 SVGIG (reference sequence). CDR3 DNA sequence: TGTGCCTGGAGTGGGGGTTCGACTTTCTCCACCTTC. It codes for CAWSGGSTFSTF.

V gene TRBV4-3 combines with J gene TRBJ1-2, with a possible D match to TRBD1 (5 bases). Trimming left V 0 bases short and J 8 bases short, with 10 bases between. This CDR3 has 13 residues. CDR1 is LGHNA and CDR2 is YSLEER in the germline V gene. CDR3 DNA: TGCGCCAGCAGCCAAGATGGACAACGCGGCTACACCTTC. Its protein product is CASSQDGQRGYTF.

The CDR3 DNA reads as TGTGCCAGCAGCGCGCACGGGTTGGTTGGAACAGATACGCAGTATTTT. Protein sequence: CASSAHGLVGTDTQYF. The J gene is TRBJ2-3, the V gene TRBV9; D is uncertain. V lost 3 bases, J lost 3 bases, and 17 bases lay in between. This CDR3 spans 16 amino acids. CDR1 is SGDLS, CDR2 YYNGEE, per germline. Drawing the rest from reference TRBV9 and TRBJ2-3, the complete variable domain is DSGVTQTPKHLITATGQRVTLRCSPRSGDLSVYWYQQSLDQGLQFLIQYYNGEERAKGNILERFSAQQFPDLHSELNLSSLELGDSALYFCASSAHGLVGTDTQYFGPGTRLTVL.

The chain links TRBV5-1 to TRBJ2-5; 7 bases map to TRBD1. The V segment lost 0 bases and the J segment 2 bases; nucleotides outside the gene matches: 10. This CDR3 has 17 amino acids. Per the germline V gene, CDR1 is SGHRS and CDR2 is YFSETQ. The CDR3 is CASSLGFGDRRQETQYF. For the CDR3, the DNA is TGCGCCAGCAGCTTGGGTTTCGGGGACAGAAGGCAAGAGACCCAGTACTTC.

J is TRBJ2-1 and V is TRBV5-6; 8 bases agree with TRBD1. Germline V gene lookup returns CDR1 SGHDT and CDR2 YYEEEE. Trimming took 4 bases from V and 1 from J; bases not matched to a gene: 7. The length of the CDR3 is 16 residues. CDR3 loop: CASSDSGGTSYNEQFF. In DNA, the CDR3 is TGTGCCAGCAGCGATTCAGGGGGCACTTCCTACAATGAGCAGTTCTTC.

This clone has just one count. The J gene is TRBJ2-1, the V gene TRBV15; maybe TRBD1 (6 bases). V was shortened by 0 bases and J by 7 bases, with 13 bases between the two germline ends. The CDR3 is 15 amino acids. Germline V gene sequence: CDR1 LNHNV, CDR2 YYDKDF (reference sequence). The CDR3 loop is CATSREGQFGNEQFF. In DNA, the CDR3 is TGTGCCACCAGCAGAGAAGGACAGTTTGGAAATGAGCAGTTCTTC.

This clone was seen a handful of times. V usage is TRBV5-6 and J usage is TRBJ2-5; D is perhaps TRBD2 (6 bases). Trimming stripped 5 bases from V and 1 base from J, with 9 bases between. There are 13 residues in the CDR3. Germline values: CDR1 SGHDT, CDR2 YYEEEE. The CDR3 DNA reads as TGTGCCAGCAGTGGACTACCCCAAGAGACCCAGTACTTC. It translates to CASSGLPQETQYF.

This chain joins TRBV3-1 (or the pseudogene TRBV3-2) and TRBJ1-4, with D possibly being TRBD1 (6 bases). Germline V gene data show CDR1 as LGHDT and CDR2 as YNNKEL (reference sequence). Trimming cost V 3 bases and J 3 bases, with 14 bases left between them. This CDR3 contains 16 residues. The CDR3 region is CASSQSRGRANEKLFF. The CDR3 DNA sequence: TGTGCCAGCAGCCAGTCCCGGGGGCGCGCTAATGAAAAACTGTTTTTT.

The chain uses TRBV27 and TRBJ2-1, with unresolved D. Germline values: CDR1 MNHEY, CDR2 SMNVEV (reference sequence). This CDR3 has 18 residues. Trimming took 5 bases from V and 0 from J, leaving 20 bases between them. The CDR3, as DNA: TGTGCCAGCAGTCCCCGCCTCATCCGATTGAGCTCCTACAATGAGCAGTTCTTC. It encodes CASSPRLIRLSSYNEQFF.

The sample holds a few counts of this clone. This chain uses TRBV2 with TRBJ2-7; D remains unclear. This CDR3 comprises 12 residues. Germline V gene lookup returns CDR1 SNHLY and CDR2 FYNNEI. Trimming removed 6 bases from V and 3 bases from J, with 9 bases in between. CDR3 loop: CASSDGFYEQYF. The CDR3 nucleotides read TGTGCCAGCAGCGACGGCTTCTACGAGCAGTACTTC.

The chain joins TRBV3-1 (or the pseudogene TRBV3-2) to TRBJ1-5; D is ambiguous. CDR1 is LGHDT, CDR2 YNNKEL, per germline (reference sequence). Trimming removed 4 bases from V and 4 bases from J, with 8 bases in between. This CDR3 has 13 residues. The DNA for the CDR3 is TGTGCCAGCAGCCGCGACGGGAATCAGCCCCAGCATTTT. Translation gives CASSRDGNQPQHF.

The chain combines TRBV29-1 with TRBJ2-1; D tentatively reads TRBD1 or TRBD2 (5 bases each). This CDR3 region has 13 residues. The germline V and J ends were trimmed by 4 bases and 7 bases, with 14 bases remaining between them. Germline loops: CDR1 SQVTM, CDR2 ANQGSEA. The CDR3 coding sequence is TGCAGCGTTGTCGAGGCAGGGAGAAATGAGCAGTTCTTC. Amino acid sequence: CSVVEAGRNEQFF.

This clone was observed a single time. The rearrangement links TRBV4-3 to TRBJ1-4, with D hard to call. Germline CDR1 reads LGHNA; CDR2 reads YSLEER. Trimming stripped 0 bases from V and 4 bases from J, with 12 bases between. The CDR3 runs 16 residues. CDR3 amino acids: CASSQDRSSRNEKLFF. In nucleotides, the CDR3 is TGCGCCAGCAGCCAAGATCGGAGTAGCCGTAATGAAAAACTGTTTTTT.

V and J are TRBV7-2 and TRBJ2-2; D may correspond to TRBD1 or TRBD2 (7 bases each). V shed 4 bases and J shed 4 bases, with 10 bases lying between them. This CDR3 has 14 amino acids. The germline CDR1 and CDR2 sequences are SGHTA and FQGNSA. The CDR3 bases are TGTGCCAGCAGCTCCAGGGGGGGCACCGGGGAGCTGTTTTTT. Protein product: CASSSRGGTGELFF.

The genes are TRBV5-1 and TRBJ2-7; 12 positions agree with TRBD1. The germline CDR1 and CDR2 sequences are SGHRS and YFSETQ. The CDR3 is 15 residues long. J gave up 8 bases and V 0 bases, and 6 bases lay outside the gene matches. CDR3 sequence: CASSLDGTGGDKQYF. Written as DNA, the CDR3 is TGCGCCAGCAGCTTGGATGGGACAGGGGGCGACAAGCAGTACTTC.

The J gene is TRBJ1-1, the V gene TRBV19; D possibly corresponds to TRBD1 (6 bases). The germline V gene encodes CDR1 LNHDA and CDR2 SQIVND (reference sequence). This CDR3 contains 13 residues. V dropped 7 bases and J dropped 6 bases, with 15 bases sitting between them. The CDR3 bases are TGTGCCAGTACCCTCGAGGGGGTGGCTGAAGCTTTCTTT. This translates into CASTLEGVAEAFF. Based on the CDR3 plus reference TRBV19 and TRBJ1-1, the full variable domain is DGGITQSPKYLFRKEGQNVTLSCEQNLNHDAMYWYRQDPGQGLRLIYYSQIVNDFQKGDIAEGYSVSREKKESFPLTVTSAQKNPTAFYLCASTLEGVAEAFFGQGTRLTVV.

This sequence joins TRBV7-2 and TRBJ1-3; 7 bases agree with TRBD1. The junction had 6 bases not matched to a gene; V was cut back by 5 bases and J by 2 bases. This CDR3 is 15 amino acids long. CDR1 is SGHTA and CDR2 is FQGNSA in the germline V gene. The chain's CDR3 is CASSPDRATGNTIYF. CDR3 nucleotides: TGTGCCAGCAGCCCAGACAGGGCGACTGGAAACACCATATATTTT.

J is TRBJ2-1 and V is TRBV7-8; possible D gene TRBD1, 7 bases. This CDR3 has 14 residues. V was trimmed by 3 bases and J by 6 bases, leaving 12 bases between them. Germline assignment: CDR1 SGHVS and CDR2 FQNEAQ. This chain's CDR3 is CASSFGGGFNEQFF. As DNA, the CDR3 is TGTGCCAGCAGCTTCGGAGGGGGCTTCAATGAGCAGTTCTTC.

This chain uses TRBV5-5 with TRBJ2-1; D ambiguous. The V gene lost 2 bases and the J gene lost 4 bases, with 4 bases spanning the gap. This CDR3 is built from 12 residues. Germline V gene sequence: CDR1 SGHKS, CDR2 YYEKEE (reference sequence). As DNA, the CDR3 is TGTGCCAGCAGCTTTGTATACAATGAGCAGTTCTTC. Translated, it gives CASSFVYNEQFF. Full variable domain (remainder filled in from reference TRBV5-5 and TRBJ2-1): DAGVTQSPTHLIKTRGQQVTLRCSPISGHKSVSWYQQVLGQGPQFIFQYYEKEERGRGNFPDRFSARQFPNYSSELNVNALLLGDSALYLCASSFVYNEQFFGPGTRLTVL.

V is TRBV30 and J is TRBJ1-2; D is unresolved. V was trimmed by 2 bases and J by 6 bases, leaving 19 bases between them. CDR3 length: 15 amino acids. Germline CDR1 is GTSNPN and CDR2 is SVGIG (reference sequence). As DNA, the CDR3 is TGTGCCTGGAGTATGTGGGCCCCGGGCGAGAATGGCTACACCTTC. Protein: CAWSMWAPGENGYTF.

The V gene is TRBV7-9, the J gene TRBJ1-5, with D tentatively TRBD1 (5 bases). V shed 2 bases and J shed 9 bases, with 8 bases lying between them. The germline CDR1 and CDR2 sequences are SEHNR and FQNEAQ (reference sequence). This CDR3 region has 12 residues. The CDR3 loop reads CASSLPQGPQHF. The CDR3 nucleotides are TGTGCCAGCAGCTTACCCCAGGGGCCCCAGCATTTT.

The chain carries TRBV13 and TRBJ2-7; 13 bases match TRBD2. Trimming at V came to 4 bases and at J to 5 bases, leaving 2 bases not matched to a gene. This CDR3 has 14 residues. CDR1 and CDR2 (germline): PRHDT, FYEKMQ (reference sequence). Written as DNA, the CDR3 is TGTGCCAGCAGCTCCGGACTAGCGGGAGACGAGCAGTACTTC. Amino acid sequence: CASSSGLAGDEQYF.